A selection of T cell receptor beta chains follows, all from one sample in a study of shared clonotypes between healthy human individuals. Assay: immunoSEQ multiplex PCR; the TCRdb copy retains only in-frame clones and omits some. This repertoire shows about 680,000 clones, around 90% found once; its top ten account for approximately 22%. Material: naive CD8+ T cells sorted from blood. The receptor set was obtained from a man younger than 40 in good health. The CDR3 runs from the conserved cysteine through the conserved F or W. The D gene is left open where the match is weak. Size is stated for part of the rows, as once, few or many counts, or as a class when the clone is expanded.

TRBD1 | - | TRBJ2-7 | TRBV4-1 | TGCGCCAGCAGCCCCAGACAGGGTCCCTACGAGCAGTACTTC | CASSPRQGPYEQYF
TRBD1 | - | TRBJ2-3 | TRBV2 | TGTGCCAGCAGTGAATTGACAGGGGAGACAGATACGCAGTATTTT | CASSELTGETDTQYF
- | - | TRBJ2-1 | TRBV6-5 | TGTGCCAGCAGTTACACGGGTTCCTACAATGAGCAGTTCTTC | CASSYTGSYNEQFF
TRBD2 | - | TRBJ2-7 | TRBV5-4 | TGTGCCAGCAGCTTTGGACTAGCTGGCGAGCAGTACTTC | CASSFGLAGEQYF
- | - | TRBJ2-7 | TRBV7-2 | TGTGCCAGCAGCTTCCAGGAGTTCTACGAGCAGTACTTC | CASSFQEFYEQYF
TRBD2 | - | TRBJ2-5 | TRBV9 | TGTGCCAGCAGCGCCGGGACTAGCGGGAGCCAGATACAAGAGACCCAGTACTTC | CASSAGTSGSQIQETQYF
- | - | TRBJ2-7 | TRBV6-5 | TGTGCCAGCAGTTTGGGACCTACTCAAGCCGCCTACGAGCAGTACTTC | CASSLGPTQAAYEQYF
- | - | TRBJ2-7 | TRBV2 | TGTGCCAGCAGGGCAGGGTTCTACGAGCAGTACTTC | CASRAGFYEQYF
TRBD1 | - | TRBJ1-2 | TRBV5-5 | TGTGCCAGCAGCTTGGGGGACAGGGGGCTCTATGGCTACACCTTC | CASSLGDRGLYGYTF
TRBD1 | once | TRBJ2-7 | TRBV15 | TGTGCCACCAGTAGGGACAGGGGGCGCGAGCAGTACTTC | CATSRDRGREQYF
- | - | TRBJ2-7 | TRBV7-9 | TGTGCCAGCAGCTCGGGAGACAAGTACGAGCAGTACTTC | CASSSGDKYEQYF
TRBD2 | - | TRBJ2-1 | TRBV29-1 | TGCAGCGTTGAAGATCCGGCAGCGGGAGGGTACGACCATGAGCAGTTCTTC | CSVEDPAAGGYDHEQFF
TRBD1 | - | TRBJ1-1 | TRBV4-3 | TGCGCCAGCAGCCCCAAAAGACAGGGCTACACTGAAGCTTTCTTT | CASSPKRQGYTEAFF
TRBD2 | - | TRBJ2-7 | TRBV9 | TGTGCCAGCAGCGTAGAGGGAGGGTCGTACGAGCAGTACTTC | CASSVEGGSYEQYF
- | - | TRBJ1-4 | TRBV9 | TGTGCCAGCAGCGCTTCAGGGGATACTAATGAAAAACTGTTTTTT | CASSASGDTNEKLFF
TRBD2 | - | TRBJ2-1 | TRBV7-2 | TGTGCCAGCAGCTTAGTGGCTAGCGGGAACAATGAGCAGTTCTTC | CASSLVASGNNEQFF
- | - | TRBJ2-1 | TRBV25-1 | TGTGCCAGCAGTGAGTCGGGACACTCCTACAATGAGCAGTTCTTC | CASSESGHSYNEQFF
- | - | TRBJ2-2 | TRBV4-1 | TGCGCCAGCAGCCCGTTCTTCCCTTACAGAGATCGGAACACCGGGGAGCTGTTTTTT | CASSPFFPYRDRNTGELFF
TRBD1 | - | TRBJ1-5 | TRBV27 | TGTGCCAGCAAGTCAGGGGGATCGCATCAGCCCCAGCATTTT | CASKSGGSHQPQHF
- | - | TRBJ2-1 | TRBV27 | TGTGCCAGCAGTTTGTCCGGGAGCTCCTACAATGAGCAGTTCTTC | CASSLSGSSYNEQFF
TRBD1 | - | TRBJ2-7 | TRBV14 | TGTGCCAGCAGCCAAATGACAGGGATCTCCTACGAGCAGTACTTC | CASSQMTGISYEQYF
- | - | TRBJ2-7 | TRBV19 | TGTGCCAGTAGTATAGGAGTAACCTACGAGCAGTACTTC | CASSIGVTYEQYF
- | - | TRBJ1-3 | TRBV6-1 | TGTGCCAGCAGTGATACAGCGGGGACGGCAGGCTACTCTGGAAACACCATATATTTT | CASSDTAGTAGYSGNTIYF
TRBD1 | - | TRBJ2-7 | TRBV7-9 | TGTGCCAGCAGCTTAGATAGACAGGGAATAGAGCAGTACTTC | CASSLDRQGIEQYF
- | - | TRBJ2-2 | TRBV11-3 | TGTGCCAGCAGCTTATGGGGTTACACCGGGGAGCTGTTTTTT | CASSLWGYTGELFF
TRBD2 | - | TRBJ2-3 | TRBV13 | TGTGCCAGCAGCTCCGGACTAGAGCAGTATTTT | CASSSGLEQYF
- | once | TRBJ2-1 | TRBV7-9 | TGTGCCAGCAGCCCGGGTGTTCAGTCCTACAATGAGCAGTTCTTC | CASSPGVQSYNEQFF
TRBD2 | - | TRBJ2-7 | TRBV7-9 | TGTGCCAGCAGCCCGATGGGACTACCGTTCGACGAGCAGTACTTC | CASSPMGLPFDEQYF
TRBD1 | once | TRBJ2-2 | TRBV27 | TGTGCCAGCAGTACGCCGCCGGGACAGGGGGCGAACGGCGGGGAGCTGTTTTTT | CASSTPPGQGANGGELFF
TRBD2 | - | TRBJ2-1 | TRBV28 | TGTGCCAGCAGTTTAAGGCTAGCGGGAGATTGGCAGTTCTTC | CASSLRLAGDWQFF
TRBD2 | - | TRBJ2-3 | TRBV4-2 | TGTGCCAGCAGCCCCTATGCGTCGGGAGGGCCCACAGATACGCAGTATTTT | CASSPYASGGPTDTQYF
- | - | TRBJ2-1 | TRBV18 | TGTGCCAGCTCACCACCCGGCCAGGGGTATGACAATGAGCAGTTCTTC | CASSPPGQGYDNEQFF
- | - | TRBJ1-4 | TRBV10-2 | TGCGCCAGCAGTGTGGTACGGGATGAAAAACTGTTTTTT | CASSVVRDEKLFF
TRBD1 | - | TRBJ2-1 | TRBV30 | TGTGCCTGGATCCTCCGGGACAGTGGGTTCGATGAGCAGTTCTTC | CAWILRDSGFDEQFF
- | - | TRBJ2-7 | TRBV4-2 | TGTGCCAGCAGCCAAGGACTGAACTACGAGCAGTACTTC | CASSQGLNYEQYF
- | - | TRBJ1-5 | TRBV28 | TGTGCCAGCAGTTTTGGGTTTTTTCAGCCCCAGCATTTT | CASSFGFFQPQHF
TRBD2 | - | TRBJ2-5 | TRBV6-6 | TGTGCCAGCAGTTACAGCGGGAGAGAGACCCAGTACTTC | CASSYSGRETQYF
- | - | TRBJ2-3 | TRBV9 | TGTGCCAGCAGCGTAGGACCATACACAGATACGCAGTATTTT | CASSVGPYTDTQYF
- | - | TRBJ2-7 | TRBV7-9 | TGTGCCAGCAGCGTCCTCGACTTCGGGGGGCACGAGCAGTACTTC | CASSVLDFGGHEQYF
TRBD1 | - | TRBJ2-2 | TRBV6-5 | TGTGCCAGCAGAGGACAGGGAGACACCGGGGAGCTGTTTTTT | CASRGQGDTGELFF
TRBD2 | - | TRBJ2-7 | TRBV6-1 | TGTGCCAGCAGTGAATTTCGGACTAGCGGCGTATTAACCTCCTACGAGCAGTACTTC | CASSEFRTSGVLTSYEQYF
TRBD1 | - | TRBJ2-7 | TRBV27 | TGTGCCAGCAGTTTTCTTTCGGCCGGGACAGGGTCCTACGAGCAGTACTTC | CASSFLSAGTGSYEQYF
TRBD1 | - | TRBJ2-1 | TRBV7-9 | TGTGCCAGCAGCTCACCGGGACAGGGGGACAATGAGCAGTTCTTC | CASSSPGQGDNEQFF
TRBD2 | - | TRBJ2-7 | TRBV7-9 | TGTGCCAGCAGCCGAATAGGGACTAGCGGGGGGGACTCCTACGAGCAGTACTTC | CASSRIGTSGGDSYEQYF
TRBD2 | - | TRBJ2-2 | TRBV7-2 | TGTGCCAGCAGCTCCCTTACCTGGACTAGCTACACCGGGGAGCTGTTTTTT | CASSSLTWTSYTGELFF
TRBD1 | - | TRBJ2-7 | TRBV18 | TGTGCCAGCTCATCAGGGGGCGAGGGAAGGCTGAGGCAGTACTTC | CASSSGGEGRLRQYF
- | - | TRBJ1-1 | TRBV5-4 | TGTGCCAGCAGACCGTCTACAGTGCAGGGGAACACTGAAGCTTTCTTT | CASRPSTVQGNTEAFF
- | - | TRBJ2-1 | TRBV27 | TGTGCCAGCAGTTTTTACCCTTACGGGTATGAGCAGTTCTTC | CASSFYPYGYEQFF
- | - | TRBJ2-3 | TRBV19 | TGTGCCAGTAGTATAGGTCGACTTGGGATCACAGATACGCAGTATTTT | CASSIGRLGITDTQYF
- | - | TRBJ2-1 | TRBV4-1 | TGCGCCAGCAGCCCCGCGTACAATGAGCAGTTCTTC | CASSPAYNEQFF
- | - | TRBJ1-2 | TRBV4-3 | TGCGCCAGCAGCCCGCAAGCCAGCTCGTCTCGGGGCTACACCTTC | CASSPQASSSRGYTF
TRBD1 | - | TRBJ1-1 | TRBV2 | TGTGCCAGCAGAGACCACAGGGGGAACACTGAAGCTTTCTTT | CASRDHRGNTEAFF
- | - | TRBJ2-1 | TRBV25-1 | TGTGCCAGCAGTCGGGCGGGAAACAATGAGCAGTTCTTC | CASSRAGNNEQFF
- | - | TRBJ2-7 | TRBV21-1 | TGTGCCAGCAGCAATTTTGTCCCCCGACTAGCGGGAGTCCTCGAGCAGTACTTC | CASSNFVPRLAGVLEQYF
- | once | TRBJ2-7 | TRBV27 | TGTGCCAGCAGTGACGGGACTCCTTGGGAGCAGTACTTC | CASSDGTPWEQYF
- | - | TRBJ2-7 | TRBV7-8 | TGTGCCAGCAGCTCTACAGGGATCGCCTCCTACGAGCAGTACTTC | CASSSTGIASYEQYF
TRBD2 | - | TRBJ2-1 | TRBV4-1 | TGCGCCAGCAGCCAAGTTTTAAGCGGGAGAGAGTATGAGCAGTTCTTC | CASSQVLSGREYEQFF